Here is one T cell receptor beta chain with its context. V trimming: 5 bases; J trimming: 8 bases; junction bases outside the gene matches: 9. The CDR3 runs to 14 residues. Germline assignment: CDR1 SGHTA and CDR2 FQGNSA. This sample was included in a study of cytomegalovirus exposure and HLA in healthy donors. A multiplex PCR was run with 60 Vbeta primers and 13 Jbeta primers. Under the authors' procedure: About 10 million of 75 million to 85 million unique TCR beta chains were shared, per a later count. Clones were sequenced by immunoSEQ multiplex PCR, and TCRdb holds only the in-frame ones, with some missing. V, J and clone size were drawn from that table, and D and trimming were deduced from the DNA. This sample's table reports tens of thousands of clones.

The sample was PBMCs. The gene calls are TRBV7-2 and TRBJ1-2; 9 nucleotides line up with TRBD1. The TCR comes from a man in his forties in good health and CMV-seronegative. The CDR3 region is CASSIGQGIEGYTF. CDR3 in DNA: TGTGCCAGCAGCATCGGACAGGGGATAGAGGGCTACACCTTC.